This T cell receptor (beta chain) was recovered during a study of response to subunit inactivated influenza vaccine. General observations from the study: The authors suggested that every seasonal influenza vaccination recruits few new T cells.

Concerning this clonotype itself: Its antigen is unknown.

This CDR3 has 18 residues. The V segment lost 2 bases and the J segment 0 bases; nucleotides outside the gene matches: 6. CDR1 and CDR2 (germline): LGHDT, YNNKEL (reference sequence). TCRdb independently ran MiXCR on the RT-PCR reads; one entry per CDR3 protein. This table has around 650,000 distinct CDR3 sequences, more than 15% appearing once. V usage is TRBV3-1 and J usage is TRBJ2-4; 11 positions agree with TRBD2. The receptor's source is a man aged 50 or older who received an inactivated influenza vaccine. Sample: PBMCs from blood, taken roughly 13 days after vaccination. CDR3 residues: CASSQLAGGNLAKNIQYF. The CDR3 DNA reads as TGTGCCAGCAGCCAACTAGCGGGAGGAAACCTAGCCAAAAACATTCAGTACTTC.